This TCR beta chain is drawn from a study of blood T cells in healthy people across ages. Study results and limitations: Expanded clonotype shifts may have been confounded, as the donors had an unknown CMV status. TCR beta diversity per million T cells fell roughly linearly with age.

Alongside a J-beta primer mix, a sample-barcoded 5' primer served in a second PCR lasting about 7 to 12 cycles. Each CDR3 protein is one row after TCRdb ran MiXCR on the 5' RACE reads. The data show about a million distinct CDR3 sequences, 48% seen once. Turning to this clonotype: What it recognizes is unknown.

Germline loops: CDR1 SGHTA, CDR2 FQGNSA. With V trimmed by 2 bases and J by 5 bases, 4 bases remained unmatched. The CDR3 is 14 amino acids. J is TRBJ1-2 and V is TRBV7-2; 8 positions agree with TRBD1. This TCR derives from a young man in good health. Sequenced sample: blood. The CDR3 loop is CASSLTTGGYGYTF. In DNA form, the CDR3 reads TGTGCCAGCAGCTTAACTACAGGGGGGTATGGCTACACCTTC.